The source of this T cell receptor (beta chain) is a study of blood T cell repertoires in COVID-19. Across the study: COVID-19 samples from acute and convalescent phases originated in the United States, Italy and Spain. T cells, B-cell-depleted T cells, or PBMCs supplied cDNA or gDNA.

All enrollees were roughly 18 to 90 years old and from about 25 US areas. Participant-given clinical history determined each cohort assignment. Some clones are missing from TCRdb's copy, which holds only in-frame ones; the method was immunoSEQ multiplex PCR. This sample has around 480,000 clones, with about 90% found just once. The CDR3 is made up of 17 amino acids. CDR1 and CDR2 from the germline V gene are SGHDT and YYEEEE. The V segment lost 2 bases and the J segment 4 bases; nucleotides outside the gene matches: 12. The receptor was derived from a woman aged 18-30 years who had recovered from COVID-19. The sequenced material came from PBMCs or T cells enriched from blood (not recorded which). The genes are TRBV5-6 and TRBJ1-2, with 9 bases fitting TRBD1. DNA for the CDR3: TGTGCCAGCAGCTTCTACCTAACAGGGGGCTACTCCTATGGCTACACCTTC. It is translated as CASSFYLTGGYSYGYTF.